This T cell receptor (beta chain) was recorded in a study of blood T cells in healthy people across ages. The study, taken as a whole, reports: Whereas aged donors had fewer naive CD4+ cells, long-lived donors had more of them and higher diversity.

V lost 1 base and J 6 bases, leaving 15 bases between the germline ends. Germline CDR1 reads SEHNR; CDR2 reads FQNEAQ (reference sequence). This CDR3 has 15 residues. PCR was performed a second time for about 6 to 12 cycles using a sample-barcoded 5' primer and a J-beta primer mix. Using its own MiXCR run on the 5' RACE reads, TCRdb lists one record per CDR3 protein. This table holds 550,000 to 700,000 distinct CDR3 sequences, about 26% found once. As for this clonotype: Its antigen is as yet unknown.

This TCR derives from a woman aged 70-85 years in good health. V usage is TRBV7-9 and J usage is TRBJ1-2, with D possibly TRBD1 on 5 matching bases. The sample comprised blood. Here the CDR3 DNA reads TGTGCCAGCAGCTTAGTCGGACGGGGCGGGCATGGCTACACCTTC. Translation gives CASSLVGRGGHGYTF.